The TCR beta chain described here comes from a study of shared clonotypes between healthy human individuals. This CDR3 comprises 13 residues. The V segment lost 6 bases and the J segment 5 bases; nucleotides outside the gene matches: 6. Germline V lookup: CDR1 MDHEN, CDR2 SYDVKM. Adults of Caucasian background living in Nashville, Tennessee made up all donors. As to this clone: Its specificity is not known.

Study-level findings and limits: Shared clonotypes: approximately 4.5% naive CD4, under 4% naive CD8, 2.3% memory CD4, under 0.45% memory CD8. Generation probabilities of non-shared clonotypes were lower (relative to those shared by all four donors).

The assay was run at deep level. Sequenced by immunoSEQ multiplex PCR; TCRdb stores in-frame clones only, minus some. Altogether under 2,500,000 clones are present, under 97% being singletons, with the ten largest covering roughly 0.13%. This TCR came from a man aged 18 to 30 in good health. The rearrangement joins TRBV28 to TRBJ1-1, with TRBD1 matching 7 bases. Sequencing input: naive CD4+ T cells sorted from blood. Subset here: CD45RA+ positively selected. The CDR3 here is CASRLTGRTEAFF. In DNA form, the CDR3 reads TGTGCCAGCAGGTTGACAGGGAGAACTGAAGCTTTCTTT.